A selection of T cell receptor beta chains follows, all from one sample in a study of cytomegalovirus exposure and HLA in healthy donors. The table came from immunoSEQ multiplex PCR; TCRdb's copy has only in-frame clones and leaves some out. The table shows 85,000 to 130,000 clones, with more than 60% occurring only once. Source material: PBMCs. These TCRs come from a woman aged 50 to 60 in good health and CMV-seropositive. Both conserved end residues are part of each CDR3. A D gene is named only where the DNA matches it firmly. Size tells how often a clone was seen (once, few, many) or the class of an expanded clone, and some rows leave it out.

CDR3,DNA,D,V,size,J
CASSVGLERNNEQFF,TGTGCCAGCAGCGTAGGACTAGAGCGCAACAATGAGCAGTTCTTC,NA,TRBV9,NA,TRBJ2-1
CASSLVAGGQDQYF,TGTGCCAGCAGCTTAGTAGCGGGGGGCCAAGATCAGTACTTC,TRBD2,TRBV7-6,few,TRBJ2-7
CASSQDTRGHYEQYF,TGTGCCAGCAGCCAAGATACCAGGGGACACTACGAGCAGTACTTC,NA,TRBV4-2,NA,TRBJ2-7
CASRPTGVPYEQYF,TGTGCCAGCAGACCCACAGGGGTCCCCTACGAGCAGTACTTC,TRBD1,TRBV11-2,NA,TRBJ2-7
CASRNRGPEAFF,TGTGCCAGCAGAAACCGAGGGCCTGAAGCTTTCTTT,NA,TRBV14,NA,TRBJ1-1
CAISRTREEGYTF,TGTGCCATTTCGAGAACGAGGGAGGAGGGCTACACCTTC,NA,TRBV19,NA,TRBJ1-2
CAWSVGADTIYF,TGTGCCTGGAGTGTAGGGGCGGACACCATATATTTT,NA,TRBV30,NA,TRBJ1-3
CASSAQGPTGWVTEAFF,TGTGCCAGCAGTGCCCAGGGACCCACAGGGTGGGTCACTGAAGCTTTCTTT,NA,TRBV27,few,TRBJ1-1
CASSFPRHTEAFF,TGTGCCAGCAGCTTCCCTAGGCACACTGAAGCTTTCTTT,NA,TRBV5-8,NA,TRBJ1-1
CASSYEAGNSPLHF,TGTGCCAGCAGTTACGAAGCCGGTAATTCACCCCTCCACTTT,NA,TRBV6-6,NA,TRBJ1-6
CASSSIWDRVTHF,TGTGCCAGCAGTTCAATTTGGGACAGGGTCACCCACTTT,TRBD1,TRBV2,NA,TRBJ1-6
CASSRRGNSPLHF,TGTGCCAGCAGCCGTCGGGGTAATTCACCCCTCCACTTT,NA,TRBV6-5,many,TRBJ1-6
CASSFDRGSEAFF,TGCGCCAGCAGCTTTGACAGGGGTAGTGAAGCTTTCTTT,TRBD1,TRBV5-1,NA,TRBJ1-1
CASSLRHSSYNEQFF,TGCGCCAGCAGCTTGCGGCACAGCTCCTACAATGAGCAGTTCTTC,NA,TRBV5-1,NA,TRBJ2-1
CASSPKGSGTDTQYF,TGTGCCAGCTCACCCAAGGGGTCAGGTACAGATACGCAGTATTTT,NA,TRBV18,NA,TRBJ2-3
CASTTGGTGADNEQFF,TGCGCCAGCACCACCGGCGGGACAGGGGCGGACAATGAGCAGTTCTTC,TRBD1,TRBV5-1,once,TRBJ2-1
CASSARPQGDKNIQYF,TGTGCCAGCAGCGCGCGGCCCCAGGGTGATAAAAACATTCAGTACTTC,NA,TRBV9,NA,TRBJ2-4